Here is one T cell receptor beta chain with its context. No antigen is known for it. The conserved closing phenylalanine or tryptophan is absent in this CDR3, likely reflecting a read error. This record comes from a study of tumor-infiltrating lymphocytes in primary liver carcinoma (TCRdb year 2017). About the full investigation: Of the five patients, three men and two women aged 30 to 69 years, four had hepatocellular carcinoma and one had combined HCC and intrahepatic cholangiocarcinoma. Samples yielded roughly 3.5 to 7.5 million productive TCRbeta reads; read depth did not differ significantly between tissue types. The 25 or so tumor region samples were profiled with Agilent mRNA microarrays so that TCRbeta repertoire diversity could be related to the local molecular phenotype. The five patients had tumors staged T1-T3 N0M0, with maximum diameters ranging from roughly 4 to 10 cm. For each liver tumor, the study sampled five regions along with adjacent normal tissue and blood, and applied TCRbeta repertoire sequencing, expression microarrays and whole-exome sequencing. A total of some 35 specimens from 5 patients went through TCRbeta repertoire sequencing, namely 25 tumor regions, 5 adjacent noncancerous liver tissues and 5 peripheral blood samples. Repertoires from technical replicates were highly reproducible, with mean shared-clone rates roughly 0.87 and correlation coefficients above 0.95. Results and caveats for the whole study, not just this receptor: Repertoire overlap was found to be higher between tumor regions (mean around 35%) than between tumor-adjacent (roughly 17%) or tumor-blood (14%) pairs, consistent with antigen-driven expansion. Only five patients were included in the study, and the authors note that the findings should be validated in a larger study. A significantly larger repertoire fraction was made up by the top 250 clones in tumors than in blood (p = 0.039). Because the samples were bulk and unsorted, CD4+ and CD8+ T cell repertoires could not be compared. Only about 7.5-25% of top clones were present in all five regions of a tumor, suggesting spatial heterogeneity of tumor-infiltrating T cells. Because only the TCR beta chain was sequenced and unpaired alpha chains were not captured, true repertoire diversity is likely underestimated.

Without any cell sorting, total RNA and DNA were co-extracted from about 20-30 mg of bulk tissue using the AllPrep DNA/RNA mini kit. Surgical resection was performed in China between November 2015 and early 2016 on about 5 patients with histopathologically diagnosed primary liver carcinoma. Chronic HBV infection was present in the patients, and the patients were treatment-naive at sampling. Five spatially separated regions were sampled from each tumor: the superior, inferior, left-lateral and right-lateral poles, plus the tumor centre. According to histology, viable tumor cells made up more than 75% of every tumor sample. Pieces of fresh tumor and adjacent tissue were cut in half, with one half kept in RNAlater at -80 degrees C and the other half sent for histology. A constant-region primer and ProtoScript II reverse transcriptase were used to reverse-transcribe TCRbeta-specific cDNA from roughly 0.5 ug total RNA. Three nested multiplex PCR rounds, following a slightly modified ARM-PCR procedure, were used to build the TCRbeta libraries. Sample barcodes and Illumina adapters were attached in a final 25-cycle PCR using Deep VentR polymerase. Before sequencing, amplicons of 200-500 bp were purified from gel using a QIAquick gel extraction kit. TCRbeta amplicons were sequenced on an Illumina HiSeq 2500 with 250-bp paired-end reads. Per the source publication's procedure: To recover full CDR3 sequences, reads were quality-trimmed using Trimmomatic v0.33 and paired reads were then merged using FLASH v1.2.11. V, D and J germline segments were assigned to the rearranged TCRbeta sequences by MiGEC v1.2.1b. Clonotype statistics and Shannon-Wiener diversity indices were calculated with VDJtools v1.0.0. To cut down on sampling bias, every analysis after diversity analysis relied on just the 250 most abundant clonotypes from each sample. The public reads were quality trimmed at Q25 with fastp and then assembled into clones with MiXCR by TCRdb, keeping productive beta chains. Here each entry gathers all rows of one CDR3 protein and keeps the most common genes and DNA. Here the V and J calls rest on TCRdb's processing, not on the authors' analysis. This sample gives about 78,000 distinct CDR3 sequences in total; over 60% of them show up just once. The ten largest clones represent around a quarter of the sample.

The specimen sequenced was liver tumor tissue from sampling region 4. Interpreted using the paper, the cell subset or site label stands for: tumor region T4, right-lateral pole. This receptor was obtained from a man aged 40-49 years with primary liver carcinoma and hepatitis B virus infection.

The CDR3 sequence is CASSPTTAYGYTS. The base sequence is TGTGCTAGCAGCCCTACAACAGCCTATGGCTACACCTCC. This sequence uses TRBV7-9 and TRBJ1-2; there is no confident call for the D gene. The germline V gene (reference sequence) provides CDR1 SEHNR and CDR2 FQNEAQ. The CDR3 has 13 amino acids, counting both end residues. Only the CDR3 part of the read is kept: 39 bases, read in frame from the first base.